The 6 T cell receptor beta chains below were found in one sample sequenced in a study of early stage breast cancer tumors. This table comes from immunoSEQ multiplex PCR, and its TCRdb copy is limited to in-frame clones, with some not included. The sample consists of around 20,000 clones, over 70% of them appearing once. Sequencing was carried out using blood. These receptors were taken from a person aged 65-85 years with breast cancer.

The V and J genes are TRBV6-1 and TRBJ1-6, with 8 bases aligning to TRBD1. CDR1 is MNHNS and CDR2 is SASEGT in the germline V gene. V lost 4 bases to trimming and J lost 5 bases; unmatched junction nucleotides: 4. The length of the CDR3 is 15 residues. The CDR3 spells CASSAMDRDNSPLHF. DNA for the CDR3: TGTGCCAGCAGTGCTATGGACAGGGATAATTCACCCCTCCACTTT.

The V call is TRBV7-2, the J call TRBJ2-1; tentatively, D is TRBD2 (6 bases). Germline values: CDR1 SGHTA, CDR2 FQGNSA. CDR3 length: 12 residues. Trimming removed 5 bases at V and 12 bases at J, with 14 bases between. CDR3 nucleotides: TGTGCCAGCAGCCCCCTCGTGGGAGGGCAGTTCTTC. It specifies CASSPLVGGQFF.

The gene calls are TRBV11-3 and TRBJ1-2, with 12 bases fitting TRBD1. Germline trimming cut 5 bases from V and 8 bases from J; bases unmatched to any gene: 9. Per germline, CDR1 SGHNT and CDR2 YENEEA. CDR3 size: 15 residues. CDR3 amino acids: CASSPGTGGTEGYTF. In DNA, the CDR3 is TGTGCCAGCAGCCCAGGGACAGGGGGCACAGAGGGCTACACCTTC.

The chain is built from TRBV4-1 and TRBJ1-5; D uncertain. The length of the CDR3 is 13 residues. CDR1 and CDR2 (germline): MGHRA, YSYEKL. Deletions cut 0 bases from V and 9 bases from J, with 9 bases between. This chain's CDR3 is CASSQDERMPQHF. The CDR3 nucleotides are TGCGCCAGCAGCCAAGATGAGCGTATGCCCCAGCATTTT.

V is TRBV12-5 and J is TRBJ2-1; D might be TRBD1 (6 bases). Looked up from germline, CDR1 is LGHNT and CDR2 is FRNRAP. This CDR3 region has 14 residues. Deletions cut 10 bases from V and 7 bases from J, with 20 bases between. CDR3 sequence: CATAASTGRNEQFF. CDR3 sequence (DNA): TGTGCTACCGCAGCATCGACAGGAAGGAATGAGCAGTTCTTC. Variable domain in full (rest from reference TRBV12-5 and TRBJ2-1): DARVTQTPRHKVTEMGQEVTMRCQPILGHNTVFWYRQTMMQGLELLAYFRNRAPLDDSGMPKDRFSAEMPDATLATLKIQPSEPRDSAVYFCATAASTGRNEQFFGPGTRLTVL.

This clone appeared a few times. The V call is TRBV27, the J call TRBJ1-1, with a possible D match to TRBD1 (6 bases). The CDR3 has 14 residues. Trimming cost V 4 bases and J 1 base, with 10 bases left between them. The germline CDR1 and CDR2 sequences are MNHEY and SMNVEV (reference sequence). The CDR3 reads CASSSQDRNTEAFF. Written as DNA, the CDR3 is TGTGCCAGCAGTTCCCAGGACAGGAACACTGAAGCTTTCTTT.